This passage covers 18 T cell receptor beta chains from one sample sequenced in a study of technical replicates of blood from a handful of donors. Profiled with immunoSEQ multiplex PCR; TCRdb holds only in-frame clones, not every one. The sample consists of some 63,000 clones, more than 75% of them appearing once. Sequenced material: PBMCs. The receptors were gathered from a human donor in good health. Some clones in this sample may be carry-over from other donors' samples.

V and J are TRBV19 and TRBJ1-1; 9 positions match TRBD1. Germline-derived CDR1 and CDR2 are LNHDA and SQIVND (reference sequence). With V trimmed by 2 bases and J by 3 bases, 4 bases remained unmatched. The CDR3 length is 15 residues. CDR3: CASSIPRTGDTEAFF. In nucleotides, the CDR3 is TGTGCCAGTAGTATACCCCGGACAGGGGACACTGAAGCTTTCTTT.

The rearrangement links TRBV7-9 to TRBJ1-2; D not resolved. Germline assignment: CDR1 SEHNR and CDR2 FQNEAQ (reference sequence). V lost 1 base, J lost 2 bases, and 5 bases lay in between. This CDR3 is built from 13 residues. DNA for the CDR3: TGTGCCAGCAGCTTAGAAGCAAACTATGGCTACACCTTC. As protein: CASSLEANYGYTF.

Note on this clone: The sample has other DNA sequences that encode this CDR3 too. The chain employs TRBV18 and TRBJ2-1; 7 bases align to TRBD2. Losses at the gene ends were 3 bases for V and 0 bases for J; bases not matched to a gene: 5. The CDR3 totals 16 residues. CDR1 is KGHSH and CDR2 is LQKENI in the germline V gene. The DNA of the CDR3 is TGTGCCAGCTCACCCCGGGGCGGGAGCTCCTACAATGAGCAGTTCTTC. As protein: CASSPRGGSSYNEQFF.

The J gene is TRBJ2-3, the V gene TRBV7-6; D ambiguous. The V gene's germline CDR1 is SGHVS and CDR2 FNYEAQ. The CDR3 loop spans 11 amino acids. V was cut by 2 bases and J by 6 bases, with 3 bases left in between. CDR3 residues: CASSLYDTQYF. CDR3 DNA: TGTGCCAGCAGCTTATATGATACGCAGTATTTT.

This chain connects TRBV19 to TRBJ2-3, with TRBD2 matching 8 bases. V was clipped by 6 bases and J by 1 base; unmatched bases: 6. Germline lookup yields CDR1 LNHDA and CDR2 SQIVND (reference sequence). The CDR3 covers 15 residues. In nucleotides, the CDR3 is TGTGCCAGTAGGGGACTAGAGGTTGGCACAGATACGCAGTATTTT. Encoded protein: CASRGLEVGTDTQYF. Together with reference TRBV19 and TRBJ2-3, the CDR3 gives the full variable domain: DGGITQSPKYLFRKEGQNVTLSCEQNLNHDAMYWYRQDPGQGLRLIYYSQIVNDFQKGDIAEGYSVSREKKESFPLTVTSAQKNPTAFYLCASRGLEVGTDTQYFGPGTRLTVL.

The chain uses TRBV4-1 and TRBJ1-4; 9 bases match TRBD1. With 4 bases clipped from V and 5 bases from J, the junction kept 5 bases outside the gene matches. The CDR3 has 15 residues. Germline CDR1 MGHRA, CDR2 YSYEKL. The CDR3: CASSRGDRENEKLFF. The CDR3 DNA is TGCGCCAGCAGCCGAGGGGACAGGGAGAATGAAAAACTGTTTTTT.

CDR3 in DNA: TGTGCCAGCACACCTAGCGGGAGCCACAATGAGCAGTTCTTC. The encoded protein is CASTPSGSHNEQFF. V and J are TRBV6-6 and TRBJ2-1, with TRBD2 identical over 10 bases. V lost 7 bases to trimming and J lost 5 bases; unmatched junction nucleotides: 5. Germline V gene sequence: CDR1 MNHNY, CDR2 SVGAGI (reference sequence). CDR3 length: 14 residues.

In DNA, the CDR3 is TGTGCCTGGGGGGCAGGGTTAAATCAGCCCCAGCATTTT. It specifies CAWGAGLNQPQHF. The rearrangement joins TRBV30 to TRBJ1-5; D might be TRBD1 (5 bases). Germline V gives CDR1 GTSNPN, CDR2 SVGIG (reference sequence). With 5 bases removed from V and 4 bases from J, the gap between germline ends came to 12 bases. The CDR3 is 13 residues long.

The chain is built from TRBV7-9 and TRBJ2-2, with 10 bases aligning to TRBD2. CDR1 is SEHNR and CDR2 is FQNEAQ in the germline V gene (reference sequence). This CDR3 has 17 residues. V trimming: 1 base; J trimming: 1 base; junction bases outside the gene matches: 3. The DNA for the CDR3 is TGTGCCAGCAGCTTAGTCCCTAGCGGGGGGAACACCGGGGAGCTGTTTTTT. Translated, it gives CASSLVPSGGNTGELFF.

V gene TRBV5-1 combines with J gene TRBJ2-7; 8 positions agree with TRBD2. The CDR3 runs 17 residues. The V segment lost 6 bases and the J segment 5 bases; nucleotides outside the gene matches: 19. CDR1 is SGHRS and CDR2 is YFSETQ in the germline V gene. For the CDR3, the DNA is TGCGCCAGCAAGAGGGCCTATTCTAGCGGGTCCTTTGACGAGCAGTACTTC. It translates to CASKRAYSSGSFDEQYF.

The V and J genes are TRBV21-1 and TRBJ1-3. TRBV21-1 is a pseudogene locus. The CDR3 sequence is 14 residues long. As DNA, the CDR3 is TGTGCCAGCAGCAAAGAGTCCCTACGAAACACCATATATTTT. It yields the protein CASSKESLRNTIYF.

This clone is medium-sized by share. V gene TRBV7-9 combines with J gene TRBJ2-2; 13 positions match TRBD2. From germline, CDR1 is SEHNR and CDR2 FQNEAQ (reference sequence). V shed 6 bases, J shed 2 bases, and the junction held 6 bases outside the gene matches. The CDR3 has 17 residues. The CDR3 region is CASRPGTSGINTGELFF. The CDR3 region has the DNA TGTGCCAGCAGACCCGGGACTAGCGGGATCAACACCGGGGAGCTGTTTTTT.

The chain couples TRBV30 to TRBJ1-4; TRBD1 aligns across 9 bases. This CDR3 has 13 amino acids. Losses at the gene ends were 4 bases for V and 8 bases for J; bases not matched to a gene: 5. CDR1 is GTSNPN and CDR2 is SVGIG in the germline V gene (reference sequence). The CDR3 bases are TGTGCCTGGAACAGGGGGCTCGGAGAAAAACTGTTTTTT. It is translated as CAWNRGLGEKLFF.

The chain couples TRBV25-1 to TRBJ2-7; weak D call: TRBD1 (6 bases). The germline V and J ends were trimmed by 7 bases and 2 bases, with 12 bases remaining between them. Germline V lookup: CDR1 MGHDK, CDR2 SYGVNS. This CDR3 is built from 13 residues. The CDR3 sequence is CASTPTGTYEQYF. In DNA form, the CDR3 reads TGTGCCAGCACACCGACAGGAACCTACGAGCAGTACTTC.

This chain uses TRBV7-6 with TRBJ2-3, with D perhaps matching TRBD2 (7 bases). CDR1 and CDR2 from the germline V gene are SGHVS and FNYEAQ. Trimming removed 5 bases at V and 3 bases at J, with 18 bases between. This CDR3 region has 16 residues. Written as DNA, the CDR3 is TGTGCCAGCAGCCCAGAGGGGGGGGAGCGGACAGATACGCAGTATTTT. Translation: CASSPEGGERTDTQYF.

The V gene is TRBV14, the J gene TRBJ2-3, with D perhaps TRBD2 (6 bases). The germline V gene encodes CDR1 SGHDN and CDR2 FVKESK. The CDR3 runs 14 residues. With 1 base removed from V and 4 bases from J, the gap between germline ends came to 9 bases. CDR3 nucleotide sequence: TGTGCCAGCAGCCAAGCGGGAGAGGCAGATACGCAGTATTTT. It codes for CASSQAGEADTQYF.

In DNA form, the CDR3 reads TGTGCCAGCAGCCTATCCGGGACAGGGGGTGGCTACACCTTC. This gives the protein CASSLSGTGGGYTF. The V call is TRBV7-9, the J call TRBJ1-2; 11 bases agree with TRBD1. This CDR3 has 14 residues. Unmatched junction bases numbered 6, after V lost 5 bases and J lost 7 bases. Looked up from germline, CDR1 is SEHNR and CDR2 is FQNEAQ (reference sequence).

CDR3: CASSLAGAEPQHF. As DNA, the CDR3 is TGTGCCAGTAGTTTGGCCGGAGCGGAGCCCCAGCATTTT. This rearrangement joins TRBV19 to TRBJ1-5; D is unclear. Germline V gene data show CDR1 as LNHDA and CDR2 as SQIVND (reference sequence). CDR3 length: 13 residues. Deletions cut 5 bases from V and 8 bases from J, with 13 bases between.